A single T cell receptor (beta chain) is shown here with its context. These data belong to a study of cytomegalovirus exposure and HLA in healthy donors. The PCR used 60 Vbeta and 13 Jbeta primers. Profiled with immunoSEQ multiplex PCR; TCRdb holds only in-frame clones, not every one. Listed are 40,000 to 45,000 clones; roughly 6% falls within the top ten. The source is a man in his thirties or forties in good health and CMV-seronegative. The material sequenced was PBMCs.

This CDR3 reads CASRTLGLDQSETQYF. The CDR3, as DNA: TGTGCCAGCAGGACTTTAGGACTAGACCAATCGGAGACCCAGTACTTC. This chain links TRBV28 with TRBJ2-5; 7 nucleotides align to TRBD2. V dropped 6 bases and J dropped 5; count of bases not matched to a gene: 15. Germline CDR1 and CDR2: MDHEN and SYDVKM. The CDR3 has 16 amino acids.